These 25 T cell receptor beta chains were all obtained from the same sample, sequenced in a study of T cell responses to AZD1222 COVID-19 vaccine. Clones were read by immunoSEQ multiplex PCR, and TCRdb kept only the in-frame ones, dropping some. The profile shows 130,000 to 150,000 clones, around four fifths of them singletons. The sequenced sample was peripheral blood, obtained on day 0 of MenACWY control vaccination. Receptors were obtained from an adult in good health.

The rearrangement joins TRBV5-1 to TRBJ2-2, with 7 bases matching TRBD1. V shed 4 bases and J 6 bases; nucleotides not matched to a gene: 3. The CDR3 loop spans 13 amino acids. Germline V gives CDR1 SGHRS, CDR2 YFSETQ. CDR3 in amino acids: CASSQGVAGELFF. In DNA, the CDR3 is TGCGCCAGCAGCCAGGGGGTGGCCGGGGAGCTGTTTTTT.

This clone has only one observation. The gene calls are TRBV19 and TRBJ1-5; no reliable D call. V lost 8 bases to trimming and J lost 3 bases, with 17 bases between them. Germline V gene lookup returns CDR1 LNHDA and CDR2 SQIVND (reference sequence). The length of the CDR3 is 15 residues. The CDR3 sequence is CASGSGPSPNQPQHF. DNA of the CDR3: TGTGCCAGTGGGTCCGGGCCCAGCCCCAATCAGCCCCAGCATTTT.

Only a few counts were recorded for this clone. The V gene is TRBV5-1, the J gene TRBJ1-2, with D hard to call. CDR1 is SGHRS and CDR2 is YFSETQ in the germline V gene. This CDR3 is 14 amino acids long. Trimming left V 4 bases short and J 2 bases short, with 12 bases between. This chain's CDR3 is CASSPWQENYGYTF. As DNA, the CDR3 is TGCGCCAGCAGCCCCTGGCAGGAGAACTATGGCTACACCTTC.

V is TRBV7-6 and J is TRBJ2-5; D possibly corresponds to TRBD1 (5 bases). CDR1 SGHVS and CDR2 FNYEAQ come from the germline V gene. Trimming removed 1 base at V and 4 bases at J, with 16 bases between. This CDR3 spans 16 amino acids. The DNA of the CDR3 is TGTGCCAGCAGCTTAGAGGTGCGCAGGGCGTTAGAGACCCAGTACTTC. The encoded protein is CASSLEVRRALETQYF.

This chain connects TRBV10-2 to TRBJ1-3; D not resolved. There are 16 residues in the CDR3. Trimming cost V 2 bases and J 2 bases, with 13 bases left between them. Germline V CDR1 and CDR2: WSHSY, SAAADI. CDR3 residues: CASSERGQVAGNTIYF. CDR3 sequence (DNA): TGCGCCAGCAGTGAGCGTGGGCAGGTTGCTGGAAACACCATATATTTT.

The rearrangement uses TRBV7-8 and TRBJ1-5; D remains ambiguous. CDR1 SGHVS and CDR2 FQNEAQ come from the germline V gene. V gave up 1 base and J gave up 3 bases, with 10 bases separating them. The CDR3 sequence is 15 residues long. This CDR3 is CASSLGVPTNQPQHF. The CDR3 nucleotides read TGTGCCAGCAGCTTAGGTGTTCCGACCAATCAGCCCCAGCATTTT.

The DNA of the CDR3 is TGTGCCAGCAGCCGGACCCTAGCGGGGGGTAGTTTAGAGACCCAGTACTTC. Translation: CASSRTLAGGSLETQYF. The chain recombines TRBV3-1 (or the pseudogene TRBV3-2) with TRBJ2-5, with 11 bases aligning to TRBD2. The CDR3 totals 17 residues. CDR1 and CDR2 from the germline V gene are LGHDT and YNNKEL (reference sequence). The ends lost 4 bases at V and 4 bases at J; junction bases unmatched: 11.

The chain employs TRBV19 and TRBJ1-1; tentative D call: TRBD1 (5 bases). This CDR3 region has 14 residues. V lost 7 bases and J 3 bases, leaving 15 bases between the germline ends. CDR1 and CDR2 (germline): LNHDA, SQIVND (reference sequence). DNA for the CDR3: TGTGCCAGTATCGGGGGGGTGGTTGACACTGAAGCTTTCTTT. Its translation is CASIGGVVDTEAFF.

The chain is built from TRBV27 and TRBJ2-1; D possibly corresponds to TRBD1 (6 bases). Germline V CDR1 and CDR2: MNHEY, SMNVEV (reference sequence). This CDR3 is 14 amino acids long. V lost 2 bases, J lost 4 bases, and 9 bases lay in between. The CDR3: CASSLSRGYNEQFF. The CDR3 coding sequence is TGTGCCAGCAGTTTAAGCAGGGGATACAATGAGCAGTTCTTC.

The J gene is TRBJ1-2, the V gene TRBV18; D ambiguous. This CDR3 contains 15 residues. Germline V gene data show CDR1 as KGHSH and CDR2 as LQKENI. Trimming stripped 1 base from V and 2 bases from J, with 11 bases between. CDR3 DNA: TGTGCCAGCTCACCACGGGCGGCGTCAAACTATGGCTACACCTTC. Translating it yields CASSPRAASNYGYTF.

The chain uses TRBV12-5 and TRBJ2-5; no firm D call. Germline V gene data show CDR1 as LGHNT and CDR2 as FRNRAP. V gave up 1 base and J gave up 5 bases, with 2 bases separating them. The CDR3 runs to 11 residues. CDR3 sequence (DNA): TGTGCTAGTGGTTTGGGGGAGACCCAGTACTTC. Translating gives CASGLGETQYF.

The chain carries TRBV27 and TRBJ2-3, with D unresolved. In germline, CDR1 is MNHEY, CDR2 SMNVEV (reference sequence). The CDR3 runs 15 residues. V was trimmed by 4 bases and J by 2 bases, leaving 13 bases between them. CDR3 nucleotides: TGTGCCAGCAGTTCCGTGATTAGCTACACAGATACGCAGTATTTT. It is translated as CASSSVISYTDTQYF.

This clone turned up a few times. CDR3 amino acids: CASSITGSNQPQHF. In nucleotides, the CDR3 is TGTGCCAGTAGTATCACGGGTAGCAATCAGCCCCAGCATTTT. This sequence joins TRBV19 and TRBJ1-5; unclear D gene. The CDR3 loop spans 14 amino acids. Between the trimmed V and J ends, which lost 3 bases and 0 bases, there was a span of 6 bases. Germline V CDR1 and CDR2: LNHDA, SQIVND (reference sequence).

This chain joins TRBV9 and TRBJ2-3; D remains ambiguous. Trimming removed 0 bases at V and 4 bases at J, with 6 bases between. This CDR3 has 13 residues. Germline CDR1 is SGDLS and CDR2 is YYNGEE. DNA for the CDR3: TGTGCCAGCAGCGTAGTTGAGTCAGATACGCAGTATTTT. This translates into CASSVVESDTQYF.

CDR3 nucleotide sequence: TGTGCCAGCAGCCTAGGGGGGTCAGGGGCTTCAGGAAACACCATATATTTT. Translation gives CASSLGGSGASGNTIYF. V and J are TRBV7-2 and TRBJ1-3, with D maybe TRBD1 (6 bases). Per germline, CDR1 SGHTA and CDR2 FQGNSA. The CDR3 totals 17 residues. Between the trimmed V and J ends, which lost 5 bases and 4 bases, there was a span of 21 bases.

The chain uses TRBV5-5 and TRBJ1-2; 7 nucleotides line up with TRBD1. V shed 2 bases and J 4 bases; nucleotides not matched to a gene: 14. Per the germline V gene, CDR1 is SGHKS and CDR2 is YYEKEE (reference sequence). This CDR3 contains 17 residues. The chain's CDR3 is CASSLDSTGMFGYGYTF. The CDR3 DNA reads TGTGCCAGCAGCTTAGACTCGACAGGGATGTTTGGCTATGGCTACACCTTC.

The V gene is TRBV27, the J gene TRBJ2-3; the D gene could be TRBD1 or TRBD2 (7 bases each). Per germline, CDR1 MNHEY and CDR2 SMNVEV (reference sequence). V shed 5 bases and J shed 0 bases, with 15 bases lying between them. The CDR3 loop spans 16 amino acids. The CDR3 region is CASSQNRGGSTDTQYF. The DNA for the CDR3 is TGTGCCAGCAGTCAAAACAGGGGAGGGAGCACAGATACGCAGTATTTT.

The rearrangement links TRBV3-1 (or the pseudogene TRBV3-2) to TRBJ1-2; 8 nucleotides align to TRBD1. V shed 6 bases and J 7 bases; nucleotides not matched to a gene: 7. Germline loops: CDR1 LGHDT, CDR2 YNNKEL (reference sequence). The CDR3 runs 13 residues. The CDR3 is CASSQQQGGGYTF. The DNA for the CDR3 is TGTGCCAGCAGTCAACAACAGGGGGGTGGCTACACCTTC.

CDR3 in DNA: TGTGCCACCCTAGGTAGCAATCAGCCCCAGCATTTT. This translates into CATLGSNQPQHF. The chain links TRBV6-5 to TRBJ1-5; D remains ambiguous. CDR1 is MNHEY, CDR2 SVGAGI, per germline. This CDR3 spans 12 amino acids. Trimming removed 10 bases from V and 0 bases from J, with 7 bases in between.

This clone was seen once. The CDR3, as DNA: TGTGCCAGCTCACCGCGGACAGGGAAGCTCAATCAGCCCCAGCATTTT. Its protein is CASSPRTGKLNQPQHF. The gene calls are TRBV18 and TRBJ1-5, with 8 bases fitting TRBD1. Germline V gene sequence: CDR1 KGHSH, CDR2 LQKENI. The CDR3 extends over 16 amino acids. With 3 bases clipped from V and 3 bases from J, the junction kept 7 bases outside the gene matches. The variable domain in full, with the rest retrieved from reference TRBV18 and TRBJ1-5, is NAGVMQNPRHLVRRRGQEARLRCSPMKGHSHVYWYRQLPEEGLKFMVYLQKENIIDESGMPKERFSAEFPKEGPSILRIQQVVRGDSAAYFCASSPRTGKLNQPQHFGDGTRLSIL.

This clone was observed a few times. V is TRBV30 and J is TRBJ1-4, with D possibly being TRBD1 (5 bases). This CDR3 is built from 14 residues. Germline-derived CDR1 and CDR2 are GTSNPN and SVGIG (reference sequence). Trimming removed 2 bases at V and 7 bases at J, with 14 bases between. CDR3 DNA: TGTGCCTGGAGTCGCGATGGTGGGGGTGAAAAACTGTTTTTT. Translating it yields CAWSRDGGGEKLFF.

The V and J genes are TRBV7-8 and TRBJ1-1; D is ambiguous. Trimming pared 2 bases from V and 8 bases from J, leaving 6 bases between. The CDR3 spans 11 residues. Germline values: CDR1 SGHVS, CDR2 FQNEAQ. The CDR3 DNA sequence: TGTGCCAGCAGCTTAAACGGGGAAGCTTTCTTT. It encodes CASSLNGEAFF.

This clone occurred once. The V and J genes are TRBV2 and TRBJ2-1; 7 bases are shared with TRBD2. Germline assignment: CDR1 SNHLY and CDR2 FYNNEI. CDR3 size: 15 residues. The ends lost 4 bases at V and 0 bases at J; junction bases unmatched: 3. The CDR3 here is CASSGSGASYNEQFF. CDR3 DNA: TGTGCCAGCAGTGGAAGCGGGGCCTCCTACAATGAGCAGTTCTTC. The complete variable domain, with remaining parts taken from reference TRBV2 and TRBJ2-1, reads EPEVTQTPSHQVTQMGQEVILRCVPISNHLYFYWYRQILGQKVEFLVSFYNNEISEKSEIFDDQFSVERPDGSNFTLKIRSTKLEDSAMYFCASSGSGASYNEQFFGPGTRLTVL.

The V call is TRBV19, the J call TRBJ1-2; D uncertain. The CDR3 is made up of 13 amino acids. Trimming took off 7 bases at V and 3 bases at J, with 12 bases between the two ends. Germline CDR1 and CDR2: LNHDA and SQIVND (reference sequence). The DNA of the CDR3 is TGTGCCAGTACAGGCCATGGGTACTATGGCTACACCTTC. Encoded protein: CASTGHGYYGYTF.

This clone has just a few counts. The chain is built from TRBV11-2 and TRBJ2-1; 11 bases line up with TRBD2. This CDR3 comprises 14 residues. The J segment lost 8 bases and the V segment lost 9 bases, leaving 9 bases of the junction unmatched. CDR1 and CDR2 (germline): SGHAT, FQNNGV. The DNA for the CDR3 is TGTGCCAGTAGCATAGCGGGGGGGCGACATGAGCAGTTCTTC. This translates into CASSIAGGRHEQFF.